Following are 23 T cell receptor beta chains from one sample sequenced in a study of blood T cells in healthy people across ages. Through a sample-barcoded 5' primer and a J-beta primer mix, a second PCR was run for roughly 6 to 11 cycles. TCRdb recomputed calls from the 5' RACE reads with MiXCR, one row per CDR3 protein. There are over 600,000 distinct CDR3 sequences in the sample; just over 55% occur only once, and more than 25% lies in the top ten. Material: blood. Source of these receptors: a man between 40 and 49 years old in good health.

The CDR3: CASSVEGLAPDTQYF. The CDR3 DNA follows: TGTGCCAGCAGCGTAGAGGGACTAGCTCCAGATACGCAGTATTTT. This chain joins TRBV9 and TRBJ2-3; TRBD2 matches at 9 bases. Germline loops: CDR1 SGDLS, CDR2 YYNGEE. The V and J ends lost 0 bases and 4 bases, in that order; junction bases with no gene match: 3. The CDR3 is 15 amino acids.

The gene calls are TRBV10-3 and TRBJ2-7; D gene uncertain. The ends were cut back, 5 bases at V and 3 bases at J, with 5 bases in the middle. From germline, CDR1 is ENHRY and CDR2 SYGVKD. The length of the CDR3 is 11 residues. The CDR3 loop reads CAISKDYEQYF. The CDR3 coding sequence is TGTGCCATCAGTAAGGACTACGAGCAGTACTTC.

This clonotype was picked up a small number of times. The chain carries TRBV29-1 and TRBJ2-3; the match to TRBD2 covers 10 bases. The CDR3 runs to 14 residues. Trimming removed 6 bases from V and 0 bases from J; junction bases left unmatched: 3. Per germline, CDR1 SQVTM and CDR2 ANQGSEA. The CDR3 coding sequence is TGCAGCGTCCTAGCGGGAGTGAGCACAGATACGCAGTATTTT. Its translation: CSVLAGVSTDTQYF.

The chain combines TRBV28 with TRBJ2-1; 7 nucleotides agree with TRBD2. J lost 4 bases, V lost 8 bases, and 2 bases had no gene match. Germline V gives CDR1 MDHEN, CDR2 SYDVKM. This CDR3 spans 12 amino acids. The CDR3, as DNA: TGTGCCAGCGGGGGGGAGTACAATGAGCAGTTCTTC. This translates into CASGGEYNEQFF.

The table lists this clonotype with a count of one. J is TRBJ2-1 and V is TRBV29-1, with D possibly TRBD1 on 5 matching bases. The V gene's germline CDR1 is SQVTM and CDR2 ANQGSEA. V was pared by 0 bases and J by 3 bases, with 12 bases between. This CDR3 is built from 15 residues. The DNA of the CDR3 is TGCAGCGTTGAAGATTTTGTAGGGGACTACAATGAGCAGTTCTTC. Amino acid sequence: CSVEDFVGDYNEQFF.

The V gene is TRBV4-3, the J gene TRBJ2-7; a possible D gene is TRBD1 (6 bases). Germline CDR1 is LGHNA and CDR2 is YSLEER. V was trimmed by 2 bases and J by 4 bases, leaving 21 bases between them. The CDR3 is made up of 17 amino acids. This CDR3 is CASSQLLAGSQGYEQYF. For the CDR3, the DNA is TGCGCCAGCAGCCAACTCTTAGCCGGATCACAGGGTTACGAGCAGTACTTC.

V and J are TRBV15 and TRBJ1-2, with D hard to call. CDR1 and CDR2 (germline): LNHNV, YYDKDF (reference sequence). There are 13 residues in the CDR3. V was trimmed by 5 bases and J by 3 bases, leaving 10 bases between them. The chain's CDR3 is CATSAMRDYGYTF. In DNA form, the CDR3 reads TGTGCCACCAGCGCGATGAGGGACTATGGCTACACCTTC.

This clonotype was seen at least ten times. The V and J genes are TRBV28 and TRBJ1-2; 7 positions agree with TRBD1. This CDR3 is built from 16 residues. After removal of 4 bases from V and 0 bases from J, the junction contained 8 bases not matched to a gene. CDR1 is MDHEN and CDR2 is SYDVKM in the germline V gene. The CDR3 loop is CASSSTRQGPNYGYTF. The DNA of the CDR3 is TGTGCCAGCAGTTCGACACGACAGGGTCCTAACTATGGCTACACCTTC.

This clonotype was detected only a few times. The rearrangement links TRBV7-2 to TRBJ1-2; 7 bases line up with TRBD1. The CDR3 runs 16 residues. J gave up 6 bases and V 0 bases, and 10 bases lay outside the gene matches. The germline V gene has CDR1 SGHTA and CDR2 FQGNSA. CDR3 region: CASSLAGAGGLDGYTF. DNA for the CDR3: TGTGCCAGCAGCTTAGCGGGGGCAGGGGGGTTAGATGGCTACACCTTC.

The J gene is TRBJ2-1, the V gene TRBV9; D is undetermined. Deletions cut 4 bases from V and 15 bases from J, with 17 bases between. CDR1 is SGDLS, CDR2 YYNGEE, per germline. This CDR3 comprises 12 residues. The CDR3, as DNA: TGTGCCAGCAGCCCTCAGTCCTCGCGGCGGTTCTTC. It is translated as CASSPQSSRRFF. Full variable domain (remainder filled in from reference TRBV9 and TRBJ2-1): DSGVTQTPKHLITATGQRVTLRCSPRSGDLSVYWYQQSLDQGLQFLIQYYNGEERAKGNILERFSAQQFPDLHSELNLSSLELGDSALYFCASSPQSSRRFFGPGTRLTVL.

This chain joins TRBV12-3 or TRBV12-4 and TRBJ2-7, with 10 bases lining up with TRBD1. The junction had 18 bases not matched to a gene; V was cut back by 6 bases and J by 10 bases. The CDR3 runs to 16 residues. This CDR3 reads CASRGSRTGGDLAQYF. CDR3 nucleotide sequence: TGTGCCAGCAGGGGCTCCCGGACAGGGGGAGATTTGGCCCAGTACTTC.

This clonotype has a single count. The V gene is TRBV6-2 or TRBV6-3, the J gene TRBJ2-1, with 8 positions matching TRBD2. V was clipped by 3 bases and J by 5 bases; unmatched bases: 9. Germline V gene data show CDR1 as MNHEY and CDR2 as SVGEGT. The CDR3 sequence is 16 residues long. CDR3 nucleotides: TGTGCCAGCAGTTATGCCGGGACTAGGGATGACAATGAGCAGTTCTTC. Translation: CASSYAGTRDDNEQFF.

J is TRBJ1-6 and V is TRBV5-6, with 8 positions matching TRBD1. Germline V lookup: CDR1 SGHDT, CDR2 YYEEEE. The CDR3 has 15 residues. Trimming cost V 2 bases and J 9 bases; bases outside gene matches: 7. CDR3: CASSLPGQVSSPLHF. The CDR3, as DNA: TGTGCCAGCAGCTTACCGGGACAGGTCTCTTCACCCCTCCACTTT.

This clonotype was counted a few times. The chain uses TRBV7-2 and TRBJ2-3, with TRBD2 as a possible D gene (5 bases). The CDR3 totals 15 residues. Germline lookup yields CDR1 SGHTA and CDR2 FQGNSA. V lost 1 base and J 4 bases, leaving 12 bases between the germline ends. The CDR3 DNA sequence: TGTGCCAGCAGCTTAGAACTAGGATCCGCAGATACGCAGTATTTT. This encodes CASSLELGSADTQYF. Full variable domain (missing parts from reference TRBV7-2 and TRBJ2-3): GAGVSQSPSNKVTEKGKDVELRCDPISGHTALYWYRQSLGQGLEFLIYFQGNSAPDKSGLPSDRFSAERTGGSVSTLTIQRTQQEDSAVYLCASSLELGSADTQYFGPGTRLTVL.

A few counts support this clonotype. The chain employs TRBV6-6 and TRBJ2-7, with D uncertain. Germline loops: CDR1 MNHNY, CDR2 SVGAGI (reference sequence). CDR3 length: 14 residues. Trimming left V 5 bases short and J 9 bases short, with 20 bases between. In DNA form, the CDR3 reads TGTGCCAGCAGTAGGGCTAACAGCCTCTGGGGGCAGTACTTC. The encoded protein is CASSRANSLWGQYF.

This clonotype has just a few counts. The V gene is TRBV2, the J gene TRBJ1-6; TRBD1 aligns across 7 bases. The V and J ends lost 8 bases and 7 bases, in that order; junction bases with no gene match: 2. Germline loops: CDR1 SNHLY, CDR2 FYNNEI. The CDR3 has 12 residues. The CDR3 DNA follows: TGTGCCAGCGCACAGGGGAATTCACCCCTCCACTTT. Translated: CASAQGNSPLHF.

In this sample, this clonotype turned up a few times. The V call is TRBV2, the J call TRBJ2-7; TRBD1 matches at 9 bases. The CDR3 has 16 residues. CDR1 is SNHLY, CDR2 FYNNEI, per germline. V shed 4 bases, J shed 2 bases, and the junction held 9 bases outside the gene matches. The CDR3 protein is CASSGQGVQYTYEQYF. The CDR3 DNA sequence: TGTGCCAGCAGTGGACAGGGGGTTCAATATACCTACGAGCAGTACTTC.

This clonotype was counted between two and nine times. The rearrangement links TRBV3-1 to TRBJ2-5; TRBD1 might be the D (5 bases). The V end was cut by 3 bases, the J end by 1 base, with 9 bases between. This CDR3 has 14 residues. Per the germline V gene, CDR1 is LGHDT and CDR2 is YNNKEL (reference sequence). The CDR3 bases are TGTGCCAGCAGCCAGATGGACATCCAAGAGACCCAGTACTTC. This sequence encodes CASSQMDIQETQYF.

As DNA, the CDR3 is TGTGCCAGCAGCCAACGGTTGCGCACAGATACGCAGTATTTT. This encodes CASSQRLRTDTQYF. The J gene is TRBJ2-3, the V gene TRBV4-2; D uncertain. CDR1 is LGHNA and CDR2 is YNFKEQ in the germline V gene. V was shortened by 2 bases and J by 1 base, with 7 bases between the two germline ends. The CDR3 covers 14 residues.

This clonotype was counted between two and nine times. This sequence joins TRBV5-1 and TRBJ2-3; D gene unclear. This CDR3 is 14 amino acids long. Germline CDR1 SGHRS, CDR2 YFSETQ. V lost 1 base and J 2 bases, leaving 8 bases between the germline ends. The CDR3 protein is CASSLFRYTDTQYF. The CDR3 nucleotides are TGCGCCAGCAGCTTGTTTAGGTACACAGATACGCAGTATTTT.

A single count supports this clonotype. V gene TRBV15 combines with J gene TRBJ1-1, with unresolved D. The ends were cut back, 8 bases at V and 1 base at J, with 8 bases in the middle. This CDR3 has 12 amino acids. The germline gives CDR1 LNHNV, CDR2 YYDKDF (reference sequence). The CDR3 DNA is TGTGCCACCGCGGGGAGGAACACTGAAGCTTTCTTT. Amino acid sequence: CATAGRNTEAFF.

This clonotype was seen only a few times. V gene TRBV29-1 combines with J gene TRBJ1-1; D is unresolved. The V and J ends lost 3 bases and 1 base respectively, with 6 bases between them. Germline CDR1 and CDR2: SQVTM and ANQGSEA. The CDR3 has 12 amino acids. DNA for the CDR3: TGCAGCGTTGAGAGAGCGAACACTGAAGCTTTCTTT. Protein sequence: CSVERANTEAFF.

The rearrangement uses TRBV2 and TRBJ1-2; unclear D gene. Germline V gene data show CDR1 as SNHLY and CDR2 as FYNNEI. V shed 2 bases and J shed 3 bases, with 13 bases lying between them. The CDR3 is 15 residues long. In nucleotides, the CDR3 is TGTGCCAGCAGTGAACGCACCCAGTCTTACTATGGCTACACCTTC. Translating gives CASSERTQSYYGYTF.